A single count supports the clone carrying this T cell receptor (beta chain). This specimen comes from a study of blood T cell repertoires in COVID-19. Study details: Italy, Spain and the United States were the sources of the convalescent and acute COVID-19 samples. In each case, the material was cDNA or gDNA derived from T cells, B-cell-depleted T cells, or PBMCs.

In the authors' methods: Estimation of nucleated cell counts was performed using reference gene primer amplification. Repertoires were generated with immunoSEQ multiplex PCR, while TCRdb's copy carries only in-frame clones and drops some. That table is the source of V, J and clone size, and D and trimming were worked out from the DNA. The sample lists 100,000 to 150,000 clones, about 85% occurring once. The sequence derives from a man older than 75 with active or convalescent COVID-19. The sequenced sample consisted of peripheral blood.

Written as DNA, the CDR3 is TGTGCCAGCAGCTGGAGCGGGGGCCTCTACAATGAGCAGTTCTTC. Amino acids: CASSWSGGLYNEQFF. The chain has TRBV7-2 and TRBJ2-1; TRBD2 aligns across 8 bases. The CDR3 loop spans 15 amino acids. Germline V lookup: CDR1 SGHTA, CDR2 FQGNSA. With V trimmed by 4 bases and J by 3 bases, 5 bases remained unmatched.